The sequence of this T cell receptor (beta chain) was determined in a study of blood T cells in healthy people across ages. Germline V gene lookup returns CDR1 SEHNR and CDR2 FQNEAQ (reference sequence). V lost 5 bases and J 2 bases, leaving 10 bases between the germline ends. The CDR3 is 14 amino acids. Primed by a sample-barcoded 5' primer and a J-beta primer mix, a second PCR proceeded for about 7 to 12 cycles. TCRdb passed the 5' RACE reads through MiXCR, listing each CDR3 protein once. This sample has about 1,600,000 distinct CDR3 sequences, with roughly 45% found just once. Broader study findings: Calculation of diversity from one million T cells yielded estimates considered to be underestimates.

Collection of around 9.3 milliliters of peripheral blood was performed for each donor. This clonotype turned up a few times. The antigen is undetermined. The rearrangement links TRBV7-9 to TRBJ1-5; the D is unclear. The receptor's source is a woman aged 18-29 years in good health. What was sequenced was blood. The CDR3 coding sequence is TGTGCCAGCAGCACCGACAATGGCAATCAGCCCCAGCATTTT. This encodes CASSTDNGNQPQHF.